This passage covers 24 T cell receptor beta chains from one sample sequenced in a study of T cells in Graves' hyperthyroidism and ophthalmopathy (dated by TCRdb to between 2018 and 2021). Receptors were amplified or captured by multiplex PCR. The sequencing machine was an Illumina HiSeq 2000. The TCR beta CDR3 regions were amplified from RNA transcripts. A first-round RT-PCR of the TCR CDR3 used the HTBI primer set with the Qiagen OneStep RT-PCR kit. TCRdb trimmed public reads at Q25 via fastp, called clones via MiXCR and kept in-frame beta chains. Entries are consolidated by CDR3 protein sequence, retaining the most common genes and DNA. This sample gives about 720,000 distinct CDR3 sequences in total; about 17% of them show up just once. Together, the top ten hold approximately 8.4% of the sample. The sequenced sample was blood. The receptor source for this set is a man between 18 and 35 years old with Graves' hyperthyroidism.

This clonotype has more than one count but fewer than ten. V usage is TRBV19 and J usage is TRBJ1-2; 7 bases map to TRBD1. Germline assignment: CDR1 LNHDA and CDR2 SQIVND (reference sequence). The CDR3 contains 15 residues. V gave up 5 bases and J gave up 5 bases; unmatched junction bases: 11. The CDR3 sequence is CASSASWGQRYGYTF. In DNA form, the CDR3 reads TGTGCCAGTAGTGCTTCCTGGGGACAGCGTTATGGCTACACCTTC.

This clonotype has more than one count but fewer than ten. The rearrangement links TRBV2 to TRBJ2-1; 7 bases match TRBD1. V gave up 9 bases and J gave up 4 bases; unmatched junction bases: 9. Germline CDR1 reads SNHLY; CDR2 reads FYNNEI. This CDR3 region has 14 residues. CDR3 sequence (DNA): TGTGCCAGTCGCCCCGGGACAGCATACAATGAGCAGTTCTTC. Protein: CASRPGTAYNEQFF.

The sample holds a few counts of this clonotype. J is TRBJ2-7 and V is TRBV6-1; 9 nucleotides agree with TRBD1. Germline CDR1 MNHNS, CDR2 SASEGT. The CDR3 runs 16 residues. V was pared by 7 bases and J by 2 bases, with 12 bases of the junction left unmatched. The CDR3 DNA sequence: TGTGCCAGCAAACGGTTAAGGACAGGGGAGACCTACGAGCAGTACTTC. Its translation is CASKRLRTGETYEQYF.

The chain combines TRBV6-4 with TRBJ2-3; TRBD2 agrees at 9 bases. This CDR3 contains 14 residues. The ends lost 0 bases at V and 5 bases at J; junction bases unmatched: 0. Germline V gives CDR1 MRHNA, CDR2 SNTAGT. This CDR3 reads CASSDSSGRDTQYF. The CDR3 region has the DNA TGTGCCAGCAGTGACTCTAGCGGGAGAGATACGCAGTATTTT.

The chain recombines TRBV12-3 or TRBV12-4 with TRBJ1-2; 8 bases agree with TRBD1. This CDR3 has 16 residues. The J segment lost 8 bases and the V segment lost 6 bases, leaving 17 bases of the junction unmatched. CDR3 DNA: TGTGCCAGCAGGATCACCGGGACAGGATTAGGAGGCGGCTACACCTTC. Its protein product is CASRITGTGLGGGYTF.

The V and J genes are TRBV4-2 and TRBJ1-1; maybe TRBD1 (6 bases). The CDR3 covers 14 residues. V was cut by 0 bases and J by 11 bases, with 16 bases left in between. Per the germline V gene, CDR1 is LGHNA and CDR2 is YNFKEQ. CDR3 residues: CASSQEGPGVWAFF. The DNA for the CDR3 is TGTGCCAGCAGCCAAGAGGGACCAGGGGTTTGGGCTTTCTTT.

The chain recombines TRBV7-2 with TRBJ2-1; D ambiguous. Germline V gene data show CDR1 as SGHTA and CDR2 as FQGNSA. The V end was cut by 5 bases, the J end by 10 bases, with 21 bases between. CDR3 length: 15 amino acids. The CDR3 DNA reads TGTGCCAGCAGCAAAGACACCCTGGTAGGAACCGAGCAGTTCTTC. It translates to CASSKDTLVGTEQFF.

In its sample, this clonotype was seen many times. The gene calls are TRBV28 and TRBJ2-1, with TRBD2 matching 10 bases. The junction had 8 bases not matched to a gene; V was cut back by 4 bases and J by 5 bases. This CDR3 is 16 amino acids long. CDR1 is MDHEN, CDR2 SYDVKM, per germline. CDR3 nucleotide sequence: TGTGCCAGCAGTTACGATCGGACTAGCGGAAACAATGAGCAGTTCTTC. Its protein product is CASSYDRTSGNNEQFF.

J is TRBJ2-1 and V is TRBV5-4; D remains ambiguous. V lost 4 bases, J lost 3 bases, and 8 bases lay in between. Germline CDR1 SGHNT, CDR2 YYREEE (reference sequence). The CDR3 is made up of 13 amino acids. The CDR3: CASSQDGYNEQFF. In nucleotides, the CDR3 is TGTGCCAGCAGCCAGGACGGCTACAATGAGCAGTTCTTC.

The chain is built from TRBV29-1 and TRBJ1-1; TRBD1 matches 7 bases. The CDR3 contains 13 residues. V dropped 4 bases and J dropped 3; count of bases not matched to a gene: 5. Germline V gene sequence: CDR1 SQVTM, CDR2 ANQGSEA. The CDR3 here is CSVARTGDTEAFF. CDR3 DNA: TGCAGCGTTGCACGCACAGGGGACACTGAAGCTTTCTTT. Full variable domain (outside the CDR3, taken from reference TRBV29-1 and TRBJ1-1): SAVISQKPSRDICQRGTSLTIQCQVDSQVTMMFWYRQQPGQSLTLIATANQGSEATYESGFVIDKFPISRPNLTFSTLTVSNMSPEDSSIYLCSVARTGDTEAFFGQGTRLTVV.

This clonotype has a count of ten or more. V and J are TRBV2 and TRBJ2-7; D remains ambiguous. The CDR3 extends over 14 amino acids. Germline CDR1 is SNHLY and CDR2 is FYNNEI. V was pared by 1 base and J by 0 bases, with 7 bases between. The CDR3 is CASSEGGSSYEQYF. CDR3 in DNA: TGTGCCAGCAGTGAAGGCGGAAGCTCCTACGAGCAGTACTTC.

This clonotype was counted many times. J is TRBJ2-3 and V is TRBV20-1; D gene ambiguous. Between the trimmed V and J ends, which lost 1 base and 6 bases, there was a span of 8 bases. CDR1 DFQATT and CDR2 SNEGSKA come from the germline V gene (reference sequence). The CDR3 length is 12 residues. The CDR3: CSARGVGDTQYF. In nucleotides, the CDR3 is TGCAGTGCTAGAGGGGTAGGCGATACGCAGTATTTT.

The chain uses TRBV28 and TRBJ1-6; D uncertain. This CDR3 comprises 15 residues. Trimming took off 6 bases at V and 8 bases at J, with 17 bases between the two ends. Germline lookup yields CDR1 MDHEN and CDR2 SYDVKM. CDR3 sequence reads: CASSLTTAPYSPLHF. The CDR3 region has the DNA TGTGCCAGCAGCTTAACAACAGCTCCCTATTCACCCCTCCACTTT.

This clonotype came up a few times. Sequence at one end of the junction differs from germline and may be a read error. The rearrangement links TRBV30 to TRBJ2-7; 8 positions match TRBD1. Germline assignment: CDR1 GTSNPN and CDR2 SVGIG (reference sequence). This CDR3 is built from 13 residues. The CDR3 loop reads CAGSGDRGYEQYF. The CDR3 bases are TGTGCCGGGAGCGGTGACAGGGGCTACGAGCAGTACTTC.

This clonotype was recorded many times. The rearrangement joins TRBV7-2 to TRBJ2-3, with D perhaps matching TRBD2 (7 bases). The CDR3 is 17 amino acids. Germline V CDR1 and CDR2: SGHTA, FQGNSA. Trimming cost V 0 bases and J 4 bases, with 17 bases left between them. The CDR3 nucleotides read TGTGCCAGCAGCTTAGCCCCAGTTAGGGGGGGGGCAGATACGCAGTATTTT. It specifies CASSLAPVRGGADTQYF.

This clonotype came up a few times. V and J are TRBV7-2 and TRBJ2-1, with a weak D call TRBD1 (5 bases). Trimming stripped 4 bases from V and 7 bases from J, with 11 bases between. This CDR3 contains 13 residues. In germline, CDR1 is SGHTA, CDR2 FQGNSA. CDR3 sequence reads: CASSSSKGNEQFF. CDR3 coding DNA: TGTGCCAGCAGCTCCAGCAAGGGGAATGAGCAGTTCTTC.

Many counts were recorded for this clonotype. The V call is TRBV28, the J call TRBJ2-6; TRBD2 matches at 7 bases. The V segment lost 6 bases and the J segment 2 bases; nucleotides outside the gene matches: 4. Germline CDR1 is MDHEN and CDR2 is SYDVKM. The CDR3 consists of 15 residues. This CDR3 reads CASRARGAGANVLTF. The DNA of the CDR3 is TGTGCCAGCAGGGCTCGGGGGGCTGGGGCCAACGTCCTGACTTTC.

The chain uses TRBV7-8 and TRBJ1-5, with 7 bases that match TRBD1. V lost 8 bases and J lost 7; bases outside the gene matches: 11. This CDR3 has 14 residues. Looked up from germline, CDR1 is SGHVS and CDR2 is FQNEAQ. CDR3 coding DNA: TGTGCCAGCGCAAACAACAGGGGTCAACAGCCCCAGCATTTT. Translated: CASANNRGQQPQHF.

The chain joins TRBV27 to TRBJ1-4; 7 bases line up with TRBD1. This CDR3 comprises 14 residues. The germline V gene encodes CDR1 MNHEY and CDR2 SMNVEV (reference sequence). V shed 7 bases and J 7 bases; nucleotides not matched to a gene: 9. CDR3 loop: CASTKGQLGEKLFF. CDR3 nucleotides: TGTGCCAGCACAAAGGGACAGCTCGGTGAAAAACTGTTTTTT.

This clonotype was detected only a few times. The chain combines TRBV7-9 with TRBJ2-5; 9 bases agree with TRBD1. J gave up 12 bases and V 1 base, and 6 bases lay outside the gene matches. The germline CDR1 and CDR2 sequences are SEHNR and FQNEAQ (reference sequence). The CDR3 extends over 13 amino acids. The CDR3 DNA reads as TGTGCCAGCAGCTTAGGGGGACAGGGTTCGGAGTACTTC. This translates into CASSLGGQGSEYF.

The DNA of the CDR3 is TGCGCCAGCAGCCCCTTTAGAAGGGCCGAAAACACTGAAGCTTTCTTT. It yields the protein CASSPFRRAENTEAFF. The chain links TRBV4-1 to TRBJ1-1, with D hard to call. The CDR3 runs 16 residues. CDR1 MGHRA and CDR2 YSYEKL come from the germline V gene. V lost 4 bases, J lost 2 bases, and 17 bases lay in between.

This clonotype was observed a handful of times. The chain uses TRBV5-5 and TRBJ2-3, with D perhaps TRBD1 or TRBD2 (5 bases each). This CDR3 has 16 residues. The germline gives CDR1 SGHKS, CDR2 YYEKEE (reference sequence). Trimming took off 0 bases at V and 8 bases at J, with 19 bases between the two ends. The CDR3, as DNA: TGTGCCAGCAGCTTGGCGGACACCGGAGGTCGGGGTACGCAGTATTTT. This gives the protein CASSLADTGGRGTQYF. Looking up the rest from reference TRBV5-5 and TRBJ2-3 gives the full variable domain: DAGVTQSPTHLIKTRGQQVTLRCSPISGHKSVSWYQQVLGQGPQFIFQYYEKEERGRGNFPDRFSARQFPNYSSELNVNALLLGDSALYLCASSLADTGGRGTQYFGPGTRLTVL.

This clonotype has at least ten counts. The chain has TRBV10-3 and TRBJ2-7, with TRBD2 matching over 11 bases. Germline V lookup: CDR1 ENHRY, CDR2 SYGVKD. V trimming: 10 bases; J trimming: 3 bases; junction bases outside the gene matches: 8. The CDR3 is made up of 14 amino acids. DNA of the CDR3: TGTGCCACCACCGGGACTAGCGGAGTCTACGAGCAGTACTTC. As protein: CATTGTSGVYEQYF.

This chain links TRBV7-8 with TRBJ2-7; a possible D gene is TRBD2 (5 bases). Germline CDR1 reads SGHVS; CDR2 reads FQNEAQ. This CDR3 has 15 residues. V was shortened by 2 bases and J by 1 base, with 12 bases between the two germline ends. The CDR3 coding sequence is TGTGCCAGCAGCTTAAGGCGGGTTAGATCCTACGAGCAGTACTTC. Translating gives CASSLRRVRSYEQYF.